The 23 T cell receptor beta chains given below trace back to one sample, sequenced in a study of blood T cell repertoires in COVID-19. Assay: immunoSEQ multiplex PCR; the TCRdb copy retains only in-frame clones and omits some. The top ten hold more than 4.5% of the sample, which has 200,000 or so clones, 70% to 85% seen once. Sequencing was performed on peripheral blood. The receptor source for this set is a woman aged 25 to 45 with acute or convalescent COVID-19.

The V and J genes are TRBV20-1 and TRBJ2-1, with TRBD2 matching over 11 bases. This CDR3 contains 13 residues. V gave up 3 bases and J gave up 14 bases; unmatched junction bases: 9. Looked up from germline, CDR1 is DFQATT and CDR2 is SNEGSKA (reference sequence). The CDR3 here is CSASILTSGKEFF. CDR3 sequence (DNA): TGCAGTGCTAGTATCCTGACTAGCGGGAAAGAGTTCTTC.

This clone was counted once. The chain's CDR3 is CASSLFGAANEKLFF. CDR3 nucleotides: TGTGCCAGCAGTTTATTTGGGGCGGCTAATGAAAAACTGTTTTTT. The rearrangement links TRBV28 to TRBJ1-4; D might be TRBD1 (5 bases). Germline lookup yields CDR1 MDHEN and CDR2 SYDVKM. Trimming took 1 base from V and 3 from J, leaving 9 bases between them. The length of the CDR3 is 15 residues.

The chain recombines TRBV7-9 with TRBJ1-5; maybe TRBD1 (5 bases). Germline V gene sequence: CDR1 SEHNR, CDR2 FQNEAQ (reference sequence). V shed 2 bases and J shed 7 bases, with 15 bases lying between them. CDR3 size: 15 residues. The CDR3, as DNA: TGTGCCAGCAGCTTATGGGGCAGCGATAACCAGCCCCAGCATTTT. Translated, it gives CASSLWGSDNQPQHF.

V gene TRBV29-1 combines with J gene TRBJ2-1; 7 bases match TRBD1. Per the germline V gene, CDR1 is SQVTM and CDR2 is ANQGSEA. V shed 5 bases, J shed 5 bases, and the junction held 9 bases outside the gene matches. CDR3 length: 14 residues. As DNA, the CDR3 is TGCAGCGTTAGAGACGACAGGGACGACAATGAGCAGTTCTTC. It is translated as CSVRDDRDDNEQFF.

The V call is TRBV20-1, the J call TRBJ1-1; no clear D gene. CDR3 length: 11 residues. Trimming took off 0 bases at V and 10 bases at J, with 9 bases between the two ends. Germline CDR1 and CDR2: DFQATT and SNEGSKA (reference sequence). The CDR3 DNA is TGCAGTGCTAGAGACCCTCCCGGAGCTTTCTTT. Residues: CSARDPPGAFF.

The J gene is TRBJ1-1, the V gene TRBV3-1 (or the pseudogene TRBV3-2), with a weak D call TRBD1 (6 bases). The CDR3 has 18 residues. V gave up 3 bases and J gave up 0 bases, with 20 bases separating them. Looked up from germline, CDR1 is LGHDT and CDR2 is YNNKEL (reference sequence). CDR3: CASSHAKGVKGMNTEAFF. The CDR3 region has the DNA TGTGCCAGCAGCCACGCAAAGGGGGTAAAGGGGATGAACACTGAAGCTTTCTTT.

This sequence joins TRBV9 and TRBJ2-7, with unresolved D. The CDR3 has 14 amino acids. V lost 0 bases, J lost 1 base, and 8 bases lay in between. The germline V gene encodes CDR1 SGDLS and CDR2 YYNGEE. CDR3 DNA sequence: TGTGCCAGCAGCGTAGGGTCAGTTTCCTACGAGCAGTACTTC. This codes for CASSVGSVSYEQYF.

V and J are TRBV19 and TRBJ2-3; 7 positions agree with TRBD1. The CDR3 is 14 amino acids. The ends lost 3 bases at V and 6 bases at J; junction bases unmatched: 6. Germline V gene data show CDR1 as LNHDA and CDR2 as SQIVND (reference sequence). CDR3: CASSMNRGTDTQYF. The CDR3 DNA reads as TGTGCCAGTAGTATGAACAGGGGTACGGATACGCAGTATTTT.

The rearrangement uses TRBV7-2 and TRBJ1-6; D is perhaps TRBD1 (5 bases). V lost 5 bases, J lost 8 bases, and 19 bases lay in between. The germline gives CDR1 SGHTA, CDR2 FQGNSA. The length of the CDR3 is 16 residues. CDR3 protein: CASSPTTVLPHSPLHF. CDR3 nucleotide sequence: TGTGCCAGCAGCCCTACGACAGTCTTGCCCCATTCACCCCTCCACTTT. The variable domain in full, with the rest retrieved from reference TRBV7-2 and TRBJ1-6, is GAGVSQSPSNKVTEKGKDVELRCDPISGHTALYWYRQSLGQGLEFLIYFQGNSAPDKSGLPSDRFSAERTGGSVSTLTIQRTQQEDSAVYLCASSPTTVLPHSPLHFGNGTRLTVT.

The rearrangement uses TRBV5-1 and TRBJ2-7; D is possibly TRBD1 (6 bases). Germline V gene data show CDR1 as SGHRS and CDR2 as YFSETQ. The CDR3 runs 14 residues. Trimming left V 4 bases short and J 3 bases short, with 14 bases between. CDR3 DNA sequence: TGCGCCAGCAGCATGACTGGCAGGGGCTACGAGCAGTACTTC. Residues: CASSMTGRGYEQYF. The complete variable domain, with remaining parts taken from reference TRBV5-1 and TRBJ2-7, reads KAGVTQTPRYLIKTRGQQVTLSCSPISGHRSVSWYQQTPGQGLQFLFEYFSETQRNKGNFPGRFSGRQFSNSRSEMNVSTLELGDSALYLCASSMTGRGYEQYFGPGTRLTVT.

This chain links TRBV11-2 with TRBJ1-2; D ambiguous. Deletions cut 0 bases from V and 3 bases from J, with 20 bases between. CDR1 is SGHAT and CDR2 is FQNNGV in the germline V gene. This CDR3 region has 18 residues. The CDR3 region has the DNA TGTGCCAGCAGCTTAGATTGGTCATCAGTGACCGGGGACTATGGCTACACCTTC. The encoded protein is CASSLDWSSVTGDYGYTF.

The chain recombines TRBV27 with TRBJ1-1, with D possibly matching TRBD1 (6 bases). Deletions cut 6 bases from V and 4 bases from J, with 12 bases between. The germline gives CDR1 MNHEY, CDR2 SMNVEV (reference sequence). The CDR3 loop spans 13 amino acids. This chain's CDR3 is CASRMRGGTEAFF. The DNA for the CDR3 is TGTGCCAGCAGAATGAGGGGGGGCACTGAAGCTTTCTTT.

This sequence joins TRBV27 and TRBJ2-5; 8 bases are shared with TRBD2. This CDR3 is 15 amino acids long. V lost 3 bases, J lost 1 base, and 4 bases stayed unmatched. The germline V gene encodes CDR1 MNHEY and CDR2 SMNVEV (reference sequence). This CDR3 is CASSFFSGIQETQYF. In DNA, the CDR3 is TGTGCCAGCAGTTTCTTTAGCGGGATCCAAGAGACCCAGTACTTC.

This clone came up a few times. The gene calls are TRBV30 and TRBJ2-4; 7 bases fit TRBD2. This CDR3 has 13 residues. V gave up 5 bases and J gave up 3 bases; unmatched junction bases: 4. Germline assignment: CDR1 GTSNPN and CDR2 SVGIG (reference sequence). As DNA, the CDR3 is TGTGCCTGGGGGGGGGAGGGCAAAAACATTCAGTACTTC. Translation: CAWGGEGKNIQYF. Combining the CDR3 with reference TRBV30 and TRBJ2-4 gives the whole variable domain SQTIHQWPATLVQPVGSPLSLECTVEGTSNPNLYWYRQAAGRGLQLLFYSVGIGQISSEVPQNLSASRPQDRQFILSSKKLLLSDSGFYLCAWGGEGKNIQYFGAGTRLSVL.

The chain joins TRBV28 to TRBJ2-7; D might be TRBD2 (5 bases). Per germline, CDR1 MDHEN and CDR2 SYDVKM. V was trimmed by 2 bases and J by 6 bases, leaving 26 bases between them. CDR3 length: 18 residues. The CDR3 is CASSLLRPRGKRAGEQYF. CDR3 in DNA: TGTGCCAGCAGTTTACTTAGGCCCCGAGGGAAGAGGGCTGGCGAGCAGTACTTC.

This rearrangement joins TRBV28 to TRBJ1-5; D unresolved. Germline loops: CDR1 MDHEN, CDR2 SYDVKM. Trimming pared 1 base from V and 6 bases from J, leaving 13 bases between. The CDR3 consists of 15 residues. DNA for the CDR3: TGTGCCAGCAGTTTATCCTTGGGGAGAGGTCAGCCCCAGCATTTT. Its translation: CASSLSLGRGQPQHF.

V and J are TRBV5-4 and TRBJ2-2, with D possibly TRBD2 on 5 matching bases. Germline-derived CDR1 and CDR2 are SGHNT and YYREEE (reference sequence). Between the trimmed V and J ends, which lost 4 bases and 6 bases, there was a span of 22 bases. The CDR3 spans 17 residues. The CDR3: CASSPVFGGVRPGELFF. The CDR3 nucleotides are TGTGCCAGCAGCCCAGTATTCGGAGGCGTGAGGCCCGGGGAGCTGTTTTTT.

The rearrangement links TRBV7-2 to TRBJ2-7; 7 bases line up with TRBD1. J gave up 3 bases and V 0 bases, and 8 bases lay outside the gene matches. This CDR3 has 16 residues. Germline lookup yields CDR1 SGHTA and CDR2 FQGNSA. The CDR3 DNA is TGTGCCAGCAGCTTAGCGACAGGGTTGGGGAACTACGAGCAGTACTTC. It specifies CASSLATGLGNYEQYF.

DNA for the CDR3: TGTGCCAGCAGCATGGGACTAGCGGCCACAGATACGCAGTATTTT. Its protein product is CASSMGLAATDTQYF. The V and J genes are TRBV6-4 and TRBJ2-3; 11 bases align to TRBD2. Looked up from germline, CDR1 is MRHNA and CDR2 is SNTAGT. The CDR3 is made up of 15 amino acids. With V trimmed by 6 bases and J by 2 bases, 4 bases remained unmatched.

The chain employs TRBV7-9 and TRBJ2-2; D unclear. Germline CDR1 SEHNR, CDR2 FQNEAQ (reference sequence). The CDR3 length is 15 residues. Trimming removed 5 bases at V and 3 bases at J, with 13 bases between. CDR3 sequence: CASSPPLRDTGELFF. The CDR3 coding sequence is TGTGCCAGCAGCCCTCCCCTGCGCGACACCGGGGAGCTGTTTTTT.

The J gene is TRBJ1-4, the V gene TRBV5-1, with D hard to call. The CDR3 is made up of 13 amino acids. Germline assignment: CDR1 SGHRS and CDR2 YFSETQ. V was trimmed by 0 bases and J by 7 bases, leaving 7 bases between them. CDR3 DNA: TGCGCCAGCAGCTTGGCCTCGGGTGAAAAACTGTTTTTT. It is translated as CASSLASGEKLFF.

This clone was recorded once. This rearrangement joins TRBV7-9 to TRBJ2-3; possible D gene TRBD1, 5 bases. V lost 5 bases and J 0 bases, leaving 15 bases between the germline ends. Germline V lookup: CDR1 SEHNR, CDR2 FQNEAQ (reference sequence). The CDR3 has 16 amino acids. CDR3 DNA sequence: TGTGCCAGCAGCCGACAGACGCTCCATAGCACAGATACGCAGTATTTT. Translation: CASSRQTLHSTDTQYF.

The chain employs TRBV7-6 and TRBJ1-1; 8 bases match TRBD1. Germline CDR1 is SGHVS and CDR2 is FNYEAQ. The CDR3 sequence is 16 residues long. V shed 2 bases and J 7 bases; nucleotides not matched to a gene: 12. The CDR3, as DNA: TGTGCCAGCAGCTTAATGACAGGGGCCTTTCCCAGTGAAGCTTTCTTT. It encodes CASSLMTGAFPSEAFF.